Listed here are 13 T cell receptor beta chains from one sample, sequenced in a study of blood T cell repertoires in COVID-19. The method was immunoSEQ multiplex PCR; TCRdb's version includes in-frame clones alone and lacks a portion of them. The sample has roughly 120,000 clones, 85% to 90% seen once. The specimen was peripheral blood. The receptors derive from a woman between 50 and 59 years old with acute or convalescent COVID-19.

J is TRBJ1-1 and V is TRBV6-5, with 7 positions matching TRBD1. This CDR3 comprises 16 residues. Unmatched junction bases numbered 10, after V lost 2 bases and J lost 4 bases. CDR1 MNHEY and CDR2 SVGAGI come from the germline V gene. The CDR3 DNA is TGTGCCAGCAGTTACAGGAACAGGGGAGGTCGCACTGAAGCTTTCTTT. Its protein is CASSYRNRGGRTEAFF.

The genes are TRBV30 and TRBJ1-1; D not resolved. The CDR3 spans 14 residues. Germline loops: CDR1 GTSNPN, CDR2 SVGIG (reference sequence). V was clipped by 0 bases and J by 4 bases, with 12 bases between them. The CDR3 sequence is CAWSVPGMGTEAFF. CDR3 sequence (DNA): TGTGCCTGGAGTGTACCGGGGATGGGCACTGAAGCTTTCTTT.

The table lists this clone with a count of one. The chain recombines TRBV15 with TRBJ2-5; D not certain. V shed 5 bases and J shed 5 bases, with 12 bases lying between them. The CDR3 is made up of 13 amino acids. Germline-derived CDR1 and CDR2 are LNHNV and YYDKDF (reference sequence). CDR3 sequence reads: CATSPRRWETQYF. The CDR3 DNA sequence: TGTGCCACCAGCCCTCGTCGGTGGGAGACCCAGTACTTC.

This clone was observed a single time. The chain is built from TRBV12-3 or TRBV12-4 and TRBJ2-3, with no clear D. The CDR3 has 11 residues. The V gene lost 5 bases and the J gene lost 4 bases, with 4 bases spanning the gap. CDR3 nucleotide sequence: TGTGCCAGCAGTCGGTCAGATACGCAGTATTTT. This codes for CASSRSDTQYF.

The chain joins TRBV13 to TRBJ2-2, with 8 bases that match TRBD2. The CDR3 covers 15 residues. With V trimmed by 4 bases and J by 7 bases, 8 bases remained unmatched. The V gene's germline CDR1 is PRHDT and CDR2 FYEKMQ (reference sequence). CDR3 bases: TGTGCCAGCAGCTCAAGCGGGAGTTACAGCGGGGAGCTGTTTTTT. Protein: CASSSSGSYSGELFF.

The chain couples TRBV5-6 to TRBJ1-2; TRBD1 aligns across 11 bases. Germline-derived CDR1 and CDR2 are SGHDT and YYEEEE. V dropped 4 bases and J dropped 5; count of bases not matched to a gene: 7. CDR3 size: 15 residues. In DNA form, the CDR3 reads TGTGCCAGCAGCCTAGGGACAGGGGGAGGGTATGGCTACACCTTC. As protein: CASSLGTGGGYGYTF.

The rearrangement joins TRBV4-2 to TRBJ1-2; D is undetermined. Germline values: CDR1 LGHNA, CDR2 YNFKEQ. This CDR3 is built from 13 residues. V dropped 3 bases and J dropped 2 bases, with 7 bases sitting between them. CDR3 region: CASSQTENYGYTF. The DNA of the CDR3 is TGTGCCAGCAGCCAGACGGAGAACTATGGCTACACCTTC.

This chain connects TRBV13 to TRBJ1-1, with unresolved D. Deletions cut 7 bases from V and 1 base from J, with 10 bases between. Germline assignment: CDR1 PRHDT and CDR2 FYEKMQ (reference sequence). The CDR3 loop spans 13 amino acids. The CDR3 DNA sequence: TGTGCCAGCACCAATGATAGGAACACTGAAGCTTTCTTT. Protein: CASTNDRNTEAFF.

This chain uses TRBV7-2 with TRBJ1-2, with D perhaps matching TRBD1 (6 bases). V was clipped by 5 bases and J by 6 bases, with 13 bases between them. From germline, CDR1 is SGHTA and CDR2 FQGNSA. There are 13 residues in the CDR3. CDR3 nucleotide sequence: TGTGCCAGCAGCCCAAGACAGGACCATGGCTACACCTTC. Translating gives CASSPRQDHGYTF.

This clone was picked up a small number of times. In nucleotides, the CDR3 is TGTGCCAGCAGCTTAGCGGTAGCAGCTTTCTTT. It translates to CASSLAVAAFF. The chain uses TRBV7-9 and TRBJ1-1, with D uncertain. Germline V gene sequence: CDR1 SEHNR, CDR2 FQNEAQ (reference sequence). CDR3 size: 11 residues. V lost 0 bases to trimming and J lost 10 bases, with 6 bases between them.

This clone has more than one count but fewer than ten. This chain connects TRBV19 to TRBJ2-5; TRBD1 aligns across 8 bases. V shed 6 bases, J shed 5 bases, and the junction held 8 bases outside the gene matches. Germline CDR1 is LNHDA and CDR2 is SQIVND (reference sequence). The CDR3 loop spans 14 amino acids. The CDR3 protein is CASSWPGGVETQYF. CDR3 DNA: TGTGCCAGTAGCTGGCCAGGGGGCGTGGAGACCCAGTACTTC.

The CDR3 reads CASSLEGGYSGYTF. DNA for the CDR3: TGTGCCAGCAGCTTGGAAGGAGGTTACAGTGGCTACACCTTC. J is TRBJ1-2 and V is TRBV5-4; D call uncertain. The CDR3 has 14 residues. Germline V gene data show CDR1 as SGHNT and CDR2 as YYREEE (reference sequence). The V and J ends lost 0 bases and 7 bases respectively, with 13 bases between them.

This clone has a handful of counts. The rearrangement links TRBV7-9 to TRBJ1-6; weak D call: TRBD1 (5 bases). The CDR3 covers 14 residues. Germline V CDR1 and CDR2: SEHNR, FQNEAQ (reference sequence). V was pared by 3 bases and J by 8 bases, with 11 bases between. The CDR3 DNA reads as TGTGCCAGCAGCTTCAGGGAGGGGTATTCACCCCTCCACTTT. Protein sequence: CASSFREGYSPLHF.